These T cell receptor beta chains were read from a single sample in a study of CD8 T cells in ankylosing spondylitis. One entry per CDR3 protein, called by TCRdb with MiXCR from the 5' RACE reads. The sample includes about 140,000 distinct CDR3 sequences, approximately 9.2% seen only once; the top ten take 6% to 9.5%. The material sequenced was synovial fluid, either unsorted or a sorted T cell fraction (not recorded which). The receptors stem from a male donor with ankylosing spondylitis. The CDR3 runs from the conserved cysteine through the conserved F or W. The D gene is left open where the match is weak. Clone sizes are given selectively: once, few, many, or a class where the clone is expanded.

CASSPLGYGYTF,TGTGCCAGCAGCCCTCTCGGTTACGGCTACACCTTC,TRBJ1-2,many,TRBV3-1,-
CASGLGLWETQYF,TGTGCCAGTGGTCTAGGCCTGTGGGAGACCCAGTACTTC,TRBJ2-5,many,TRBV2,-
CASSGHLYNSPLHF,TGTGCCAGCAGCGGCCACCTTTATAATTCACCCCTCCACTTT,TRBJ1-6,few,TRBV7-2,-
CAISEQGGEKLFF,TGTGCCATCAGTGAACAGGGAGGAGAAAAACTGTTTTTT,TRBJ1-4,-,TRBV10-3,-
CASSYVVGITGELFF,TGTGCCAGCAGTTATGTCGTAGGGATCACCGGGGAGCTGTTTTTT,TRBJ2-2,many,TRBV6-2/TRBV6-3,-
CATSTWTVRGTGELFF,TGTGCCACCAGCACCTGGACCGTCCGTGGCACCGGGGAGCTGTTTTTT,TRBJ2-2,many,TRBV15,-
CASSQASSNQPQHF,TGTGCCAGCAGCCAAGCGAGTAGCAATCAGCCCCAGCATTTT,TRBJ1-5,few,TRBV4-2,-
CSARIPKTNSPLHF,TGCAGTGCTAGAATCCCAAAGACCAATTCACCCCTCCACTTT,TRBJ1-6,-,TRBV20-1,-
CASSSDRDGEQYF,TGTGCCAGCAGTTCCGACAGAGACGGGGAGCAGTACTTC,TRBJ2-7,-,TRBV7-3,-
CASSLGQGFYEQYF,TGTGCCAGCAGTCTCGGACAGGGGTTCTACGAGCAGTACTTC,TRBJ2-7,few,TRBV28,TRBD1
CSASRGQGWNTEAFF,TGCAGTGCTAGTCGAGGACAGGGGTGGAACACTGAAGCTTTCTTT,TRBJ1-1,-,TRBV20-1,TRBD1
CSVLSEGAHETQYF,TGCAGTGTTTTGTCTGAAGGGGCCCACGAGACCCAGTACTTC,TRBJ2-5,few,TRBV20-1,-
CASSFRRYGYTF,TGTGCCAGCAGTTTTAGGCGGTATGGCTACACCTTC,TRBJ1-2,few,TRBV28,-
CASSEQGDTDTQYF,TGTGCCAGCAGTGAACAGGGGGACACAGATACGCAGTATTTT,TRBJ2-3,many,TRBV6-4,TRBD1
CASSPIQGQETQYF,TGTGCCAGCTCACCAATACAGGGACAAGAGACCCAGTACTTC,TRBJ2-5,many,TRBV18,-
CASTFGPYEKLFF,TGTGCCAGCACCTTTGGGCCTTATGAAAAACTGTTTTTT,TRBJ1-4,many,TRBV28,-
CASRRLAGIGGSDTQYF,TGCGCCAGCAGAAGACTAGCGGGGATTGGTGGATCAGATACGCAGTATTTT,TRBJ2-3,few,TRBV5-1,TRBD2
CASSPGLAGARDTQYF,TGTGCCAGCAGTCCGGGACTAGCGGGGGCCCGCGATACGCAGTATTTT,TRBJ2-3,-,TRBV28,TRBD2
CASSIEVVGTDTQYF,TGCGCCAGCAGCATAGAAGTGGTGGGCACAGATACGCAGTATTTT,TRBJ2-3,-,TRBV4-3,-
CAMSLGTIGGAQDTQYF,TGTGCCATGAGCCTTGGGACTATCGGGGGGGCCCAGGATACGCAGTATTTT,TRBJ2-3,-,TRBV5-3,TRBD2
CASTPLADYNEQFF,TGTGCCAGCACTCCGCTAGCGGACTACAATGAGCAGTTCTTC,TRBJ2-1,-,TRBV6-1,TRBD2
CASSSEVGTEAFF,TGTGCCAGCAGTTCCGAAGTGGGCACTGAAGCTTTCTTT,TRBJ1-1,many,TRBV12-3/TRBV12-4,-
CASSPPASGRYEQYF,TGTGCCAGCAGCCCTCCGGCTAGCGGGAGGTACGAGCAGTACTTC,TRBJ2-7,-,TRBV6-1,TRBD2
CASSSMGAYNYGYTF,TGTGCCAGCAGTAGCATGGGCGCTTATAACTATGGCTACACCTTC,TRBJ1-2,many,TRBV6-1,-
CASSDRGKGQPQHF,TGTGCCAGCAGTGACAGGGGTAAGGGGCAGCCCCAGCATTTT,TRBJ1-5,many,TRBV6-1,-
CATSVGEIGETQYF,TGTGCCACCAGTGTTGGGGAGATTGGGGAGACCCAGTACTTC,TRBJ2-5,-,TRBV24-1,-
CASSFMREGRYEQYF,TGTGCCAGCAGTTTTATGCGGGAGGGCCGGTACGAGCAGTACTTC,TRBJ2-7,-,TRBV28,TRBD2
CASSKGGRSYEQYF,TGTGCCAGTAGTAAAGGAGGGAGGTCCTACGAGCAGTACTTC,TRBJ2-7,-,TRBV19,-
CSARDPSGGSADTQYF,TGCAGTGCTAGAGACCCTAGCGGGGGGAGCGCAGATACGCAGTATTTT,TRBJ2-3,-,TRBV20-1,TRBD2
CASSPQGHNQPQHF,TGTGCCAGCTCACCACAGGGGCACAATCAGCCCCAGCATTTT,TRBJ1-5,few,TRBV18,-
CASRKKSLAAGGDEKLFF,TGTGCCAGCAGGAAGAAATCTCTCGCGGCGGGAGGTGACGAAAAACTGTTTTTT,TRBJ1-4,many,TRBV27,-
CASTYRGDPYEQYF,TGTGCCAGCACCTACCGGGGAGATCCCTACGAGCAGTACTTC,TRBJ2-7,-,TRBV2,-
CASSLIIGGYNEQYF,TGTGCCAGCAGTTTAATCATTGGGGGGTACAACGAGCAGTACTTC,TRBJ2-7,many,TRBV28,-
CASSFRQGWETQYF,TGTGCCAGCAGCTTCCGACAGGGATGGGAGACCCAGTACTTC,TRBJ2-5,few,TRBV7-6,TRBD1
CASSPESLSYEQYF,TGTGCCAGCAGCCCCGAAAGCCTGTCCTACGAGCAGTACTTC,TRBJ2-7,many,TRBV5-5,-
CATSRAGTGAVLFF,TGTGCCACCAGCAGAGCCGGCACAGGGGCCGTTCTGTTTTTT,TRBJ2-2,many,TRBV15,TRBD1
CASTPGQAITNTGELFF,TGTGCCAGCACTCCAGGACAGGCGATCACGAACACCGGGGAGCTGTTTTTT,TRBJ2-2,medium-sized,TRBV6-2/TRBV6-3,TRBD1
CASSQSNRVTNEKLFF,TGTGCCAGCAGCCAAAGCAACAGGGTTACTAATGAAAAACTGTTTTTT,TRBJ1-4,many,TRBV14,-
CASRRDSYEQYF,TGTGCCAGCAGGAGGGACTCCTACGAGCAGTACTTC,TRBJ2-7,many,TRBV13,-
CASSPPSMETGELFF,TGTGCCAGCAGCCCTCCTAGTATGGAAACCGGGGAGCTGTTTTTT,TRBJ2-2,many,TRBV7-9,-
CASSPGPVETQYF,TGTGCTAGCAGCCCCGGTCCAGTCGAGACCCAGTACTTC,TRBJ2-5,-,TRBV7-7,-
CASSAQREGTDTQYF,TGTGCCAGCAGCGCCCAGCGGGAGGGCACAGATACGCAGTATTTT,TRBJ2-3,few,TRBV9,TRBD2
CASSGGTDPYEQYF,TGTGCCAGCAGTGGGGGGACAGACCCCTACGAGCAGTACTTC,TRBJ2-7,few,TRBV25-1,TRBD1
CASSPLMEEQYF,TGTGCCAGCAGTCCCCTTATGGAAGAGCAGTACTTC,TRBJ2-7,many,TRBV27,-
CASSKLGTGMTGTGELFF,TGTGCCAGCAGTAAACTTGGGACAGGGATGACGGGAACCGGGGAGCTGTTTTTT,TRBJ2-2,many,TRBV28,TRBD1
CASSLSGRTGELFF,TGTGCCAGCAGCCTAAGCGGGAGGACCGGGGAGCTGTTTTTT,TRBJ2-2,few,TRBV6-1,TRBD2
CATSDSRGPTGNSPLHF,TGTGCCACCAGTGATTCCCGGGGGCCCACAGGAAATTCACCCCTCCACTTT,TRBJ1-6,-,TRBV24-1,-
CASSLVGGDYGYTF,TGTGCCAGCAGCTTAGTTGGGGGGGACTATGGCTACACCTTC,TRBJ1-2,many,TRBV7-2,-
CSAELAPDPTDTQYF,TGCAGCGCCGAACTAGCGCCCGACCCCACAGATACGCAGTATTTT,TRBJ2-3,-,TRBV29-1,TRBD2
CSARGQGADNEKLFF,TGCAGTGCTAGAGGGCAGGGGGCGGATAATGAAAAACTGTTTTTT,TRBJ1-4,medium-sized,TRBV20-1,TRBD1